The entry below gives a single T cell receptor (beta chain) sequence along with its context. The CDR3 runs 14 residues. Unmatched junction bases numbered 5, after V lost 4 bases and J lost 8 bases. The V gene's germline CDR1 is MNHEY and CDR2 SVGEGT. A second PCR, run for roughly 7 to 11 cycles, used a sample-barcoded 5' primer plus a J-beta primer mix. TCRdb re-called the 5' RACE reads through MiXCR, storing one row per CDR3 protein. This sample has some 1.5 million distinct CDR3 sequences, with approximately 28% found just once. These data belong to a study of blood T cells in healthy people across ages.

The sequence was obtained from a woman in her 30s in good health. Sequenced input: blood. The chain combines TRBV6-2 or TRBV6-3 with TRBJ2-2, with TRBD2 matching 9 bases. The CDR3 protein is CASSWLAGKGELFF. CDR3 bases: TGTGCCAGCAGTTGGCTAGCGGGGAAAGGGGAGCTGTTTTTT.